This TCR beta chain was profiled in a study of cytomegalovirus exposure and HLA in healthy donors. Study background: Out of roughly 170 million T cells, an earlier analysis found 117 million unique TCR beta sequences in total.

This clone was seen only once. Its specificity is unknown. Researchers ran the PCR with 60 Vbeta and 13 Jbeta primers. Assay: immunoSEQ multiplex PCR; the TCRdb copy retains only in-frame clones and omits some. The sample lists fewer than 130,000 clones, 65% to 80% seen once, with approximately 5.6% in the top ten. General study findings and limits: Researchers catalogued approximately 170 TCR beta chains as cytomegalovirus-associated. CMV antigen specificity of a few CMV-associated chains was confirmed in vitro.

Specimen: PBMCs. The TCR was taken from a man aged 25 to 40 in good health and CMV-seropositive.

CDR3 nucleotide sequence: TGTGCCAGCAGTGATGGACAGGGCGACCTTTATGGCTACACCTTC. Its protein is CASSDGQGDLYGYTF. The chain recombines TRBV7-8 with TRBJ1-2; 8 bases map to TRBD1. CDR1 and CDR2 from the germline V gene are SGHVS and FQNEAQ. The CDR3 is 15 amino acids. Trimming took 6 bases from V and 5 from J; bases not matched to a gene: 11.